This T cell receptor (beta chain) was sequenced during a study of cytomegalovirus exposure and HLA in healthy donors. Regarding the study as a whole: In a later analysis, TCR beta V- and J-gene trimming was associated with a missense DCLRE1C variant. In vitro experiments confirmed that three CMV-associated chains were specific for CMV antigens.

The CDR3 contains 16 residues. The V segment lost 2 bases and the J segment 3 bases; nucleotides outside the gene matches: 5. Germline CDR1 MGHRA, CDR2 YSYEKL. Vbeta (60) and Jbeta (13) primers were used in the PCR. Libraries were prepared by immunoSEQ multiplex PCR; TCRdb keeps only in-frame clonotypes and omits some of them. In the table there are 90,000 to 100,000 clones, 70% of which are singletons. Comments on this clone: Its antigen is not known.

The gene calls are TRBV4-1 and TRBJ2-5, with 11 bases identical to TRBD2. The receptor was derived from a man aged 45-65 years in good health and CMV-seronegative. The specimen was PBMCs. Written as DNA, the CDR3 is TGCGCCAGCAGCCAACGCCTAGCGGGGGGTGAAGAGACCCAGTACTTC. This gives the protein CASSQRLAGGEETQYF.